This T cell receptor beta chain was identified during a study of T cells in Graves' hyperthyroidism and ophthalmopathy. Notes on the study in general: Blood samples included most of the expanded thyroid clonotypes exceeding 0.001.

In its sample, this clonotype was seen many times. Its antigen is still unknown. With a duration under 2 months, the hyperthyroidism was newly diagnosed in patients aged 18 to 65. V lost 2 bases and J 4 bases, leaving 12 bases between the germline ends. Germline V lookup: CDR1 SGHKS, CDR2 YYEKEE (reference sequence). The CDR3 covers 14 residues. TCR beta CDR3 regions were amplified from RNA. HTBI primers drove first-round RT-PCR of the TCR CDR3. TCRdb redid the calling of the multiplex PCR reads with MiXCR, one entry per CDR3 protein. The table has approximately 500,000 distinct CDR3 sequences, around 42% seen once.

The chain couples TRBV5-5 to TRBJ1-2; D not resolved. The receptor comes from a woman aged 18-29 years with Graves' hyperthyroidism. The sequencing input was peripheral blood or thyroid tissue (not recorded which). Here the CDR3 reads CASSFVSEFYGYTF. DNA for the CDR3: TGTGCCAGCAGCTTTGTCAGCGAATTCTATGGCTACACCTTC.